This TCR beta chain appears in the sequencing data of a study of metastatic and nonmetastatic thyroid tumors. Study-wide background: Both malignant and benign thyroid patients supplied peripheral blood and tumor or nodule tissue samples, across which the repertoires of these patients were then compared.

TCRdb reanalyzed the PCR reads with MiXCR. This repertoire shows fewer than 20,000 clones, approximately 20% found once; its top ten account for over 15%. Trimming left V 3 bases short and J 4 bases short, with 12 bases between. Germline V CDR1 and CDR2: LGHNA, YNFKEQ. The CDR3 length is 14 residues. General study points: According to reports, the diversity of TCR beta was significantly higher in malignant thyroid tumors than in benign nodules, and this held in both blood and tumor samples.

Thyroid surgery took place with no prior treatment in any patient. Ten or more counts support this clone. The antigen remains undetermined. This clonotype was sampled from a female donor with papillary thyroid cancer or a benign thyroid nodule (not recorded which). Some clones in this sample may be carry-over from other donors' samples. This chain uses TRBV4-2 with TRBJ1-2, with D perhaps matching TRBD1 (5 bases). The sequenced material came from tumor tissue. Here the CDR3 reads CASSHDRDGYGYTF. CDR3 DNA sequence: TGTGCCAGCAGCCACGACCGGGACGGCTATGGCTACACCTTC.